The present TCR beta chain was sequenced within a study of T cell responses to AZD1222 COVID-19 vaccine. Points from the study as a whole: The study identified only a handful of AZD1222 recipients as seropositive at baseline.

Clones were read by immunoSEQ multiplex PCR, and TCRdb kept only the in-frame ones, dropping some. The table records approximately 85,000 clones, about 86% of them present only once. From germline, CDR1 is SGHNT and CDR2 YYREEE (reference sequence). V lost 0 bases to trimming and J lost 5 bases, with 14 bases between them. This CDR3 spans 15 amino acids. Concerning this clone: What it binds is not known.

The origin of this receptor is an adult in good health. The chain combines TRBV5-4 with TRBJ1-1; D might be TRBD1 (6 bases). The material sequenced was peripheral blood, taken on day 0 of AZD1222 vaccination. CDR3 nucleotides: TGTGCCAGCAGCTTGGCCCCGCGGGGGCAAACTGAAGCTTTCTTT. It yields the protein CASSLAPRGQTEAFF.